This entry describes one T cell receptor (beta chain). The CDR3 is made up of 14 amino acids. The trim removed 7 bases at V and 0 bases at J, leaving 3 bases unmatched. Germline V CDR1 and CDR2: MGHRA, YSYEKL. The data were obtained in a study of blood T cell repertoires in COVID-19. Across the whole study: PBMCs, B-cell-depleted T cells, or T cells were the source of the cDNA or gDNA that made up the material.

As processed by the authors: Amplifying reference gene primers gave estimates of nucleated cell counts. Clones were sequenced by immunoSEQ multiplex PCR, and TCRdb holds only the in-frame ones, with some missing. Clonal size and the V and J genes are those of that table, whereas D and trimming came from the DNA. Of some 180,000 clones in the sample, around 80% are singletons; the top ten hold 7.8%. The rearrangement joins TRBV4-1 to TRBJ2-7; 10 nucleotides line up with TRBD1. The sequencing input was peripheral blood. This TCR derives from a woman aged 55 to 70 with COVID-19, enrolled during active disease. CDR3 in amino acids: CASTRTGGSYEQYF. In nucleotides, the CDR3 is TGCGCCAGCACCCGGACAGGGGGCTCCTACGAGCAGTACTTC.